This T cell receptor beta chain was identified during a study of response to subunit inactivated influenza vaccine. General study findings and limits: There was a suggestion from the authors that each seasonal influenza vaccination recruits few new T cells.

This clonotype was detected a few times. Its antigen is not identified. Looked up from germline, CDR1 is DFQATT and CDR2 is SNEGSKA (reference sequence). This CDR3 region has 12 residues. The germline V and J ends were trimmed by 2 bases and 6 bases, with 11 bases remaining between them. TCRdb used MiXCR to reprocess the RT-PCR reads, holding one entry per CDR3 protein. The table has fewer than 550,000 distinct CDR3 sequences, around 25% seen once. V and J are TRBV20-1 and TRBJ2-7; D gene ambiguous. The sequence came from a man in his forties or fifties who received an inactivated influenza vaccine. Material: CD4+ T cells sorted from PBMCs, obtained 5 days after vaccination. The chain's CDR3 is CSARRMVGEQYF. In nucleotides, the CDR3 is TGCAGTGCTAGACGGATGGTGGGCGAGCAGTACTTC.